This is a list of T cell receptor beta chains from one sample in a study of blood T cell repertoires in COVID-19. Here immunoSEQ multiplex PCR was the method, and the copy in TCRdb shows in-frame clones only, minus some. The sample consists of some 120,000 clones, 90% of them appearing once. The sample comprised peripheral blood. All receptors derive from a man between 45 and 60 years old with active COVID-19. Both conserved end residues are part of each CDR3. Each record gives: V gene, J gene, clone size, D gene, CDR3 DNA, CDR3 protein. D genes are given only for firm matches. Part of the rows lack a size; the others show once, few, many or a class for expanded clones.

>TRBV18|TRBJ2-5|NA|NA
TGTGCCAGCTCACCAGGGAGAGGCCAAGAGACCCAGTACTTC
CASSPGRGQETQYF
>TRBV28|TRBJ1-2|NA|NA
TGTGCCAGCAGCGGCAGGGGCTATGGCTACACCTTC
CASSGRGYGYTF
>TRBV5-4|TRBJ2-7|NA|NA
TGTGCCAGCAGCTGGGCGTCTGGGTCCAACGAGCAGTACTTC
CASSWASGSNEQYF
>TRBV19|TRBJ2-3|NA|NA
TGTGCCAGCAGGGTCGTTGGGACAGATACGCAGTATTTT
CASRVVGTDTQYF
>TRBV11-3|TRBJ2-2|NA|NA
TGTGCCAGCAGCTTAGGCGGGGGCGCAACCGGGGAGCTGTTTTTT
CASSLGGGATGELFF
>TRBV6-6|TRBJ2-5|NA|NA
TGTGCCAGCACCCCGGGTGGGGGCAGGTATGGGGAGACCCAGTACTTC
CASTPGGGRYGETQYF
>TRBV18|TRBJ1-5|NA|NA
TGTGCCAGCTCTCTCAGACCACCGGCGACAGGAACTTTCAATCAGCCCCAGCATTTT
CASSLRPPATGTFNQPQHF
>TRBV15|TRBJ1-2|NA|NA
TGTGCCACCAGCAGAGTAGACAGGCCCTATGGCTACACCTTC
CATSRVDRPYGYTF
>TRBV24-1|TRBJ2-1|NA|TRBD1
TGTGCCACCAGCGACGACAGGGCCCCCTATGAGCAGTTCTTC
CATSDDRAPYEQFF
>TRBV5-1|TRBJ2-2|NA|TRBD2
TGCGCCAGCAGCCCAACGACCCGGGGGGAACGGTTTTTT
CASSPTTRGERFF
>TRBV7-9|TRBJ1-5|NA|NA
TGTGCCAGCAGCCCTGAAGCAGGGGTTAAGCCCCAGCATTTT
CASSPEAGVKPQHF
>TRBV15|TRBJ2-1|NA|NA
TGTGCCACCAGCAGAGCCCTTACAGCAACGAGCTCCTACAATGAGCAGTTCTTC
CATSRALTATSSYNEQFF
>TRBV19|TRBJ1-6|once|TRBD1
TGTGCCAGTAGGGACAGGGGAAATTCACCCCTCCACTTT
CASRDRGNSPLHF
>TRBV19|TRBJ1-3|NA|NA
TGTGCCAGTAGTCCCTCCCTAATCCGCTCTGGAAACACCATATATTTT
CASSPSLIRSGNTIYF
>TRBV4-1|TRBJ1-1|NA|NA
TGCGCCAGCAGCTTCGGACAGATGAACACTGAAGCTTTCTTT
CASSFGQMNTEAFF
>TRBV3-1/TRBV3-2|TRBJ1-1|once|NA
TGTGCCAGCAGCCAGCCGGGTACGGCTTTCTTT
CASSQPGTAFF
>TRBV3-1/TRBV3-2|TRBJ1-1|few|TRBD1
TGTGCCAGCAGCCAACCCACAGGGGAGGCGGCTTTCTTT
CASSQPTGEAAFF
>TRBV5-1|TRBJ2-5|once|NA
TGCGCCAGCAGCTTGTGGGGGGAATGGGGAGAAAGGCAAGAGACCCAGTACTTC
CASSLWGEWGERQETQYF
>TRBV19|TRBJ2-3|NA|TRBD2
TGTGCCAGTAGTATCTATAGCGGGGGATCCACAGATACGCAGTATTTT
CASSIYSGGSTDTQYF
>TRBV27|TRBJ1-1|NA|TRBD1
TGTGCCAGCAGTTTACGTCGCCGGGACAGGGAGGCTTTCTTT
CASSLRRRDREAFF
>TRBV11-2|TRBJ2-7|NA|TRBD2
TGTGCCAGCAGCCCGTGGAATAGCGGGGGTACCTACGAGCAGTACTTC
CASSPWNSGGTYEQYF
>TRBV6-5|TRBJ2-1|NA|TRBD2
TGTGCCAGCAGACTAGTGGGAGGGGATGAGCAGTTCTTC
CASRLVGGDEQFF
>TRBV27|TRBJ2-1|NA|NA
TGTGCCAGCAGGTCGGGAACTCTCTCCTACAATGAGCAGTTCTTC
CASRSGTLSYNEQFF
>TRBV5-1|TRBJ2-1|NA|TRBD2
TGCGCCAGCAGCCTCCGAGCGGGAGTCGGCTACAATGAGCAGTTCTTC
CASSLRAGVGYNEQFF
>TRBV14|TRBJ2-3|NA|NA
TGTGCCAGCAGCGCGGAAATATGGTCAGATACGCAGTATTTT
CASSAEIWSDTQYF
>TRBV5-1|TRBJ1-4|once|TRBD1
TGCGCCAGCAGCTTGGCCAGGAGGGGGCCAAATGAAAAACTGTTTTTT
CASSLARRGPNEKLFF
>TRBV5-5|TRBJ1-2|NA|TRBD1
TGTGCCAGCAGCTCGCCGGGACAGAGCTATGGCTACACCTTC
CASSSPGQSYGYTF
>TRBV29-1|TRBJ1-1|NA|NA
TGCAGCGTTGAAGATCCCCTTCAGGGGTTGGAGTACACTGAAGCTTTCTTT
CSVEDPLQGLEYTEAFF
>TRBV6-5|TRBJ1-1|once|NA
TGTGCCAGCAGTCTTTTGACAGGCAACACTGAAGCTTTCTTT
CASSLLTGNTEAFF
>TRBV27|TRBJ2-2|NA|TRBD1
TGTGCCAGCAGATTGAACAGGGGGTCCAACACCGGGGAGCTGTTTTTT
CASRLNRGSNTGELFF
>TRBV6-5|TRBJ1-4|NA|TRBD1
TGTGCCAGCAGGACCGGGACAGCAAATGAAAAACTGTTTTTT
CASRTGTANEKLFF
>TRBV5-1|TRBJ2-1|NA|TRBD2
TGCGCCAGCAGCTTCCCGGGACTAGCGGGAGAGAGCTCCTACAATGAGCAGTTCTTC
CASSFPGLAGESSYNEQFF
>TRBV6-5|TRBJ1-5|NA|NA
TGTGCCAGCAGTTACAGGAGGCCCAATCAGCCCCAGCATTTT
CASSYRRPNQPQHF
>TRBV2|TRBJ2-2|NA|NA
TGTGCCAGCAGGGGGTTAGAGACAGAGAACACCGGGGAGCTGTTTTTT
CASRGLETENTGELFF
>TRBV5-1|TRBJ2-2|NA|TRBD2
TGCGCCAGCAGCTCGAGCGGGGGACTCGCCGGGGAGCTGTTTTTT
CASSSSGGLAGELFF
>TRBV24-1|TRBJ2-3|NA|TRBD1
TGTGCCACCAAGGGACAGGGGGGGACAGATACGCAGTATTTT
CATKGQGGTDTQYF
>TRBV6-6|TRBJ1-1|NA|NA
TGTGCCAGCAAGGGGGAAAGCTACACTGAAGCTTTCTTT
CASKGESYTEAFF
>TRBV20-1|TRBJ2-1|NA|NA
TGCAGTGCTAGTCCATCCCTAGTATGGTCCTACAATGAGCAGTTCTTC
CSASPSLVWSYNEQFF
>TRBV19|TRBJ1-1|NA|NA
TGTGCCAGTCGTGAAAGTTTGGTTAGTACTGAAGCTTTCTTT
CASRESLVSTEAFF
>TRBV19|TRBJ1-5|NA|TRBD1
TGTGCCAGTAGTGCACAGGGGGGCAATCAGCCCCAGCATTTT
CASSAQGGNQPQHF